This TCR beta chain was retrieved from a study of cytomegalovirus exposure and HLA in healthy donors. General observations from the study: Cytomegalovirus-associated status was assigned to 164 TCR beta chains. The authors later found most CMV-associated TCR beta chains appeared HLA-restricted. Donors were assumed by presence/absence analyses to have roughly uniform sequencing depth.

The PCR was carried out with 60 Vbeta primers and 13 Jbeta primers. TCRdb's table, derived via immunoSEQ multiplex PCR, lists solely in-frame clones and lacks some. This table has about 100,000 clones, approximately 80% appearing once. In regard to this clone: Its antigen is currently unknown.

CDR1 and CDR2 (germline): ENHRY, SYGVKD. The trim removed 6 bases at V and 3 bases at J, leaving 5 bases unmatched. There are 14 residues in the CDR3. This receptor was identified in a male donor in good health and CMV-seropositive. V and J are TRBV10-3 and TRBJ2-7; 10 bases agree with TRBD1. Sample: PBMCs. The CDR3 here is CAISPGQGLYEQYF. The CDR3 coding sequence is TGTGCCATCAGCCCGGGACAGGGGCTCTACGAGCAGTACTTC.